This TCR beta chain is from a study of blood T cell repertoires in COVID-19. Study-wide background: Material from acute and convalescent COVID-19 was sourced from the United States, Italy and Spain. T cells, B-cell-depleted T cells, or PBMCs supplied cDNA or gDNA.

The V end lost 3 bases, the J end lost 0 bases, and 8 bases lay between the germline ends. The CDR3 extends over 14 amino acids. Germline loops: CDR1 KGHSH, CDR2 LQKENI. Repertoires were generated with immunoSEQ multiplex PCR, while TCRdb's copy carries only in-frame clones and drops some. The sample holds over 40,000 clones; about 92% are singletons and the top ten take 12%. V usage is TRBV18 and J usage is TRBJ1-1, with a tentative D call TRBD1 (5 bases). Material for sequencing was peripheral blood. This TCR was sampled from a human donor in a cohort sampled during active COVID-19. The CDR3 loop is CASSPGQMNTEAFF. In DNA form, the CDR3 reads TGTGCCAGCTCACCGGGGCAGATGAACACTGAAGCTTTCTTT.